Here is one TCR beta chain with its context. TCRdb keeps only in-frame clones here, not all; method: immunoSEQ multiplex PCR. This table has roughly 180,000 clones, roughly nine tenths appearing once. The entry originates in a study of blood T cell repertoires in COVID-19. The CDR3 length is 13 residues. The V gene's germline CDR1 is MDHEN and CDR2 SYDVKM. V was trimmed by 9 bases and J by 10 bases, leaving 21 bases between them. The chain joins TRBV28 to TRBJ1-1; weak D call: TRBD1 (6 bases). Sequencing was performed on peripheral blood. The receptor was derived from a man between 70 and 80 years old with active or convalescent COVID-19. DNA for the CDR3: TGTGCCAGTGGACCGGGACACGGCCTACGAGCTTTCTTT. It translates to CASGPGHGLRAFF.